This TCR beta chain was profiled in a study of PD-1 blockade in classical Hodgkin lymphoma. Time point of the sample: cycle 4 day 1 (C4D1), after 5 to 7 weeks of nivolumab. Every patient experienced relapse after autologous stem cell transplantation, and brentuximab vedotin exposure varied. The investigators isolated CD8+ T cells from thawed PBMCs using magnetic negative selection. V was shortened by 2 bases and J by 2 bases, with 13 bases between the two germline ends. This CDR3 has 14 amino acids. CDR1 and CDR2 from the germline V gene are GTSNPN and SVGIG (reference sequence). Study conclusions and caveats: Before treatment, TCR diversity in newly diagnosed patients was reportedly lower than in healthy donors.

This table comes from immunoSEQ multiplex PCR, and its TCRdb copy is limited to in-frame clones, with some not included. The data contain about 15,000 clones, roughly nine tenths of them singletons. With regard to this clone: The antigen is undetermined.

The sequence was obtained from a human donor with classical Hodgkin lymphoma. Material: CD8+ T cells from blood, obtained before the fourth cycle of nivolumab. V and J are TRBV30 and TRBJ2-7; the D gene is possibly TRBD2 (5 bases). CDR3 amino acids: CAWSNSRTPYEQYF. CDR3 nucleotide sequence: TGTGCCTGGAGTAACAGCCGGACTCCCTACGAGCAGTACTTC.